This is a list of T cell receptor beta chains from one sample in a study of cytomegalovirus exposure and HLA in healthy donors. Here immunoSEQ multiplex PCR was the method, and the copy in TCRdb shows in-frame clones only, minus some. The table lists about 92,000 clones. The specimen was PBMCs. The receptors stem from a man over 45 in good health and CMV-seropositive. Each CDR3 is given with its conserved first and last residue. The D gene is left open where the match is weak.

>TRBV30|TRBJ1-1|TRBD1|15
TGTGCCTGGAGGTACCGGGACAGGGTTTTCACTGAAGCTTTCTTT
CAWRYRDRVFTEAFF
>TRBV7-9|TRBJ2-1|TRBD2|16
TGTGCCAGCAGCCCCAGAGGCGGGAGCAAACACAATGAGCAGTTCTTC
CASSPRGGSKHNEQFF
>TRBV30|TRBJ2-1|NA|14
TGTGCCTGGATAGGGGGAGGGATATACAATGAGCAGTTCTTC
CAWIGGGIYNEQFF
>TRBV7-2|TRBJ2-2|TRBD2|16
TGTGCCAGCAGCTTAGCGGGACTATCGAACACCGGGGAGCTGTTTTTT
CASSLAGLSNTGELFF
>TRBV15|TRBJ1-2|NA|15
TGTGCCACCAGCAGAGTAAGCAGAGCCAGGGATGGCTACACCTTC
CATSRVSRARDGYTF
>TRBV10-2|TRBJ2-3|TRBD2|13
TGCGCCAGCAGTGAGTCGACTAGCGGGGTGCAGTATTTT
CASSESTSGVQYF
>TRBV7-2|TRBJ2-5|TRBD2|16
TGTGCCAGCAGCCCAGCGAGGACTAGCGGGAAAAAGACCCAGTACTTC
CASSPARTSGKKTQYF
>TRBV18|TRBJ2-5|NA|15
TGTGCCAGCTCACCTCGGTCAGGATTCCAAGAGACCCAGTACTTC
CASSPRSGFQETQYF
>TRBV6-5|TRBJ1-2|NA|14
TGTGCCAGCAGTCGGGACACCCTCTACTATGGCTACACCTTC
CASSRDTLYYGYTF
>TRBV5-1|TRBJ2-3|TRBD2|18
TGCGCCAGCAGCTCCTTCCCAATTAGCGGGGCTAGCACAGATACGCAGTATTTT
CASSSFPISGASTDTQYF
>TRBV4-1|TRBJ2-5|NA|13
TGCGCCAGCAGCCAAGTGGCCCAAGAGACCCAGTACTTC
CASSQVAQETQYF
>TRBV6-1|TRBJ1-2|NA|15
TGTGCCAGCAGTGAAGCTTTAATAGCTAACTATGGCTACACCTTC
CASSEALIANYGYTF
>TRBV5-6|TRBJ2-1|NA|12
TGTGCCAGCAGCTTAGGAATTAGCGGTGGGTTCTTC
CASSLGISGGFF
>TRBV4-3|TRBJ2-7|NA|14
TGCGCCAGCAGCCAAGATGTGTCGGACTACGAGCAGTACTTC
CASSQDVSDYEQYF
>TRBV30|TRBJ1-1|NA|11
TGTGCCTGGATCGGGGACACTGAAGCTTTCTTT
CAWIGDTEAFF
>TRBV19|TRBJ2-7|NA|14
TGTGCCAGTAGTATGGCTCCGGGCTCCTACGAGCAGTACTTC
CASSMAPGSYEQYF
>TRBV9|TRBJ2-1|NA|16
TGTGCCAGCAGCGTAGCTCTGGTAGCCCGAGGGAATGAGCAGTTCTTC
CASSVALVARGNEQFF
>TRBV5-5|TRBJ1-1|NA|13
TGTGCCAGCAGCTTTCAGGGGAACACTGAAGCTTTCTTT
CASSFQGNTEAFF
>TRBV5-1|TRBJ2-7|TRBD1|14
TGCGCCAGCAACAGGGGCGGTGAGGCCTACGAGCAGTACTTC
CASNRGGEAYEQYF